This entry lists 17 T cell receptor beta chains sequenced from one sample in a study of cytomegalovirus exposure and HLA in healthy donors. The primer mix had 60 Vbeta and 13 Jbeta primers. Using immunoSEQ multiplex PCR, the repertoire was profiled, and TCRdb retains in-frame clones only, with some absent. The table lists 150,000 to 200,000 clones, 65% to 70% of them singletons. The sequenced material came from PBMCs. The origin of the receptors is a man aged 30 to 39 in good health and CMV-seropositive.

This clone appeared once. The rearrangement joins TRBV9 to TRBJ2-7; a weak D match, TRBD2 (5 bases). Germline values: CDR1 SGDLS, CDR2 YYNGEE. CDR3 length: 13 amino acids. Between the trimmed V and J ends, which lost 4 bases and 3 bases, there was a span of 11 bases. CDR3 region: CASSPDGDYEQYF. CDR3 nucleotides: TGTGCCAGCAGCCCAGACGGGGACTACGAGCAGTACTTC.

The J gene is TRBJ2-3, the V gene TRBV7-9; no firm D call. The CDR3 length is 14 residues. CDR1 and CDR2 (germline): SEHNR, FQNEAQ (reference sequence). Trimming shortened V by 2 bases and J by 2 bases, and 8 bases separated the two germline ends. The CDR3 is CASSLLQNTDTQYF. DNA of the CDR3: TGTGCCAGCAGCTTATTACAGAACACAGATACGCAGTATTTT.

V gene TRBV5-1 combines with J gene TRBJ1-5; D perhaps matches TRBD1 (6 bases). V was trimmed by 5 bases and J by 6 bases, leaving 12 bases between them. The CDR3 loop spans 13 amino acids. CDR1 is SGHRS, CDR2 YFSETQ, per germline. CDR3: CASSKLQGQPQHF. DNA of the CDR3: TGCGCCAGCAGTAAACTACAGGGTCAGCCCCAGCATTTT.

The V call is TRBV5-6, the J call TRBJ2-5; 10 bases map to TRBD2. The closer fit of TRBJ2-7 to the DNA end suggests the J call may be wrong. This CDR3 spans 17 amino acids. CDR1 and CDR2 from the germline V gene are SGHDT and YYEEEE. Here the CDR3 reads CASSLGLAGVRLSEQYF. CDR3 DNA: TGTGCCAGCAGCTTGGGTCTAGCGGGAGTAAGGCTTAGCGAGCAGTACTTC.

CDR3 sequence: CASSKPSAGQGVTQYF. CDR3 sequence (DNA): TGTGCCAGCAGCAAACCCTCCGCGGGACAGGGTGTTACGCAGTATTTT. V is TRBV11-2 and J is TRBJ2-3, with 9 nucleotides matching TRBD1. This CDR3 comprises 16 residues. With 5 bases clipped from V and 8 bases from J, the junction kept 14 bases outside the gene matches. The germline V gene encodes CDR1 SGHAT and CDR2 FQNNGV.

The chain recombines TRBV15 with TRBJ2-2; 8 bases match TRBD2. The CDR3 consists of 18 residues. Unmatched junction bases numbered 15, after V lost 5 bases and J lost 4 bases. The germline V gene has CDR1 LNHNV and CDR2 YYDKDF (reference sequence). This CDR3 is CATSPGPAGVLFTGELFF. The CDR3 nucleotides read TGTGCCACCAGCCCTGGACCAGCGGGAGTGTTGTTCACCGGGGAGCTGTTTTTT.

V and J are TRBV5-1 and TRBJ2-7; D remains ambiguous. This CDR3 has 12 amino acids. Trimming stripped 3 bases from V and 8 bases from J, with 12 bases between. The germline V gene encodes CDR1 SGHRS and CDR2 YFSETQ. The CDR3 nucleotides read TGCGCCAGCAGCTCCTCTACCCCGAAGCAGTACTTC. Protein: CASSSSTPKQYF.

The chain employs TRBV7-2 and TRBJ1-1; tentatively, D is TRBD1 (5 bases). Germline CDR1 is SGHTA and CDR2 is FQGNSA. The CDR3 has 14 amino acids. Trimming took off 1 base at V and 1 base at J, with 7 bases between the two ends. The CDR3: CASSLGTSNTEAFF. The DNA for the CDR3 is TGTGCCAGCAGCTTAGGGACATCGAACACTGAAGCTTTCTTT.

The chain joins TRBV11-3 to TRBJ2-3; 10 nucleotides match TRBD1. J gave up 5 bases and V 5 bases, and 7 bases lay outside the gene matches. CDR3 size: 15 residues. Germline V lookup: CDR1 SGHNT, CDR2 YENEEA. Here the CDR3 DNA reads TGTGCCAGCAGCCGTGGACAGGGGGGAATAGATACGCAGTATTTT. Protein product: CASSRGQGGIDTQYF.

The chain has TRBV28 and TRBJ2-1, with D tentatively TRBD2 (5 bases). V was shortened by 5 bases and J by 9 bases, with 14 bases between the two germline ends. Germline V CDR1 and CDR2: MDHEN, SYDVKM. The CDR3 runs to 13 residues. The CDR3 region has the DNA TGTGCCAGCAGTGAGTCTAGCCGCACTGAGCAGTTCTTC. Translating gives CASSESSRTEQFF.

This chain connects TRBV5-1 to TRBJ2-4; TRBD2 matches at 8 bases. The CDR3 extends over 15 amino acids. Per the germline V gene, CDR1 is SGHRS and CDR2 is YFSETQ. J gave up 2 bases and V 4 bases, and 5 bases lay outside the gene matches. The CDR3 protein is CASSPGGGTKNIQYF. The CDR3 DNA reads as TGCGCCAGCAGCCCCGGGGGGGGGACCAAAAACATTCAGTACTTC.

The chain is built from TRBV27 and TRBJ1-1, with a weak D call TRBD1 (5 bases). The germline gives CDR1 MNHEY, CDR2 SMNVEV (reference sequence). Trimming shortened V by 2 bases and J by 0 bases, and 7 bases separated the two germline ends. The CDR3 is 14 amino acids. Here the CDR3 DNA reads TGTGCCAGCAGTTTAGGGGGGGTGAACACTGAAGCTTTCTTT. Protein sequence: CASSLGGVNTEAFF.

The rearrangement uses TRBV29-1 and TRBJ1-1; D remains unclear. The CDR3 is made up of 11 amino acids. Trimming took 0 bases from V and 9 from J, leaving 8 bases between them. Germline lookup yields CDR1 SQVTM and CDR2 ANQGSEA. As DNA, the CDR3 is TGCAGCGTTGAAGATCGCGGGAAAGCTTTCTTT. It is translated as CSVEDRGKAFF.

The CDR3 DNA reads as TGTGCCAGCAGCCAAGATTCGGGGCTAGCGGGAGGGGGAGATACGCAGTATTTT. This codes for CASSQDSGLAGGGDTQYF. The V and J genes are TRBV4-2 and TRBJ2-3; 12 bases line up with TRBD2. Losses at the gene ends were 0 bases for V and 5 bases for J; bases not matched to a gene: 9. The germline CDR1 and CDR2 sequences are LGHNA and YNFKEQ. This CDR3 is built from 18 residues.

This chain links TRBV4-2 with TRBJ2-1, with a possible D match to TRBD2 (6 bases). The V end lost 0 bases, the J end lost 6 bases, and 15 bases lay between the germline ends. The CDR3 extends over 16 amino acids. Germline-derived CDR1 and CDR2 are LGHNA and YNFKEQ. The CDR3, as DNA: TGTGCCAGCAGCCAAGATGGGGGGAGTGGGTCCAATGAGCAGTTCTTC. Translating it yields CASSQDGGSGSNEQFF.

J is TRBJ1-1 and V is TRBV14, with D uncertain. The CDR3 is made up of 11 amino acids. CDR1 and CDR2 (germline): SGHDN, FVKESK. With 5 bases removed from V and 10 bases from J, the gap between germline ends came to 11 bases. The chain's CDR3 is CASSFERRAFF. The CDR3 region has the DNA TGTGCCAGCAGCTTTGAACGTAGAGCTTTCTTT. Full variable domain (remainder filled in from reference TRBV14 and TRBJ1-1): EAGVTQFPSHSVIEKGQTVTLRCDPISGHDNLYWYRRVMGKEIKFLLHFVKESKQDESGMPNNRFLAERTGGTYSTLKVQPAELEDSGVYFCASSFERRAFFGQGTRLTVV.

The rearrangement links TRBV6-6 to TRBJ1-2, with 7 bases aligning to TRBD1. The V gene's germline CDR1 is MNHNY and CDR2 SVGAGI (reference sequence). J gave up 2 bases and V 7 bases, and 10 bases lay outside the gene matches. CDR3 length equals 15 residues. The CDR3 region has the DNA TGTGCCAGCACCTCTCAGGGGGAGTGGAACTATGGCTACACCTTC. It specifies CASTSQGEWNYGYTF.